This TCR beta chain was recorded in a study of response to subunit inactivated influenza vaccine. Study conclusions and caveats: Authors suggested each seasonal flu vaccination may recruit only limited numbers of new T cells.

The V gene's germline CDR1 is MGHRA and CDR2 YSYEKL. This CDR3 is 13 amino acids long. With 8 bases removed from V and 1 base from J, the gap between germline ends came to 11 bases. In the case of this clonotype: Its specificity is unknown.

TCRdb re-analysed the RT-PCR reads in MiXCR, keeping a single row per CDR3 protein. The table shows around 190,000 distinct CDR3 sequences, with approximately 14% occurring only once. The source is a man aged 45 to 65 who received an inactivated influenza vaccine. Here the sequenced sample was CD8+ T cells sorted from PBMCs, taken roughly 5 days after vaccination. V gene TRBV4-1 combines with J gene TRBJ1-1, with unresolved D. CDR3 sequence: CASSLDGNTEAFF. Written as DNA, the CDR3 is TGCGCCAGCTCGCTCGACGGGAACACTGAAGCTTTCTTT.